These 9 T cell receptor beta chains came from one sample sequenced in a study of blood T cell repertoires in COVID-19 (dated by TCRdb to about 2020). Library prep was done by the immunoSEQ multiplex PCR assay. The source is immuneACCESS, and TCRdb retained only in-frame sequences with V and J called. Part of the clones is not carried over; for the studies checked, unresolved V genes explain less than half of this, and the remainder is unexplained. This sample has roughly 55,000 clones in its table, and over 70% of those were observed once. The leading ten clones occupy roughly 3% of the sample. The specimen sequenced was peripheral blood. The receptors come from a man aged 60 to 69 with acute or convalescent COVID-19.

The chain uses TRBV5-4 and TRBJ2-7; 8 bases are a match to TRBD2. The CDR3 length is 16 residues. The J segment lost 3 bases and the V segment lost 4 bases, leaving 12 bases of the junction unmatched. Germline loops: CDR1 SGHNT, CDR2 YYREEE (reference sequence). CDR3 region: CASSPGGAGALYEQYF. The CDR3 region has the DNA TGTGCCAGCAGCCCGGGGGGAGCGGGGGCCCTCTACGAGCAGTACTTC.

This clone came up a few times. This chain uses TRBV12-3 or TRBV12-4 with TRBJ2-7; TRBD2 might be the D (5 bases). There are 13 residues in the CDR3. The ends were cut back, 6 bases at V and 7 bases at J, with 16 bases in the middle. CDR3 nucleotide sequence: TGTGCCAGCAGCATCCAGCAGCCGGGGGAGCAGTACTTC. It yields the protein CASSIQQPGEQYF.

Remarks on this clone: This same CDR3 is encoded by further DNA sequences in the sample. The chain is built from TRBV20-1 and TRBJ1-1; weak D call: TRBD1 (6 bases). The germline gives CDR1 DFQATT, CDR2 SNEGSKA (reference sequence). The CDR3 has 13 amino acids. Trimming took off 3 bases at V and 5 bases at J, with 13 bases between the two ends. The CDR3 here is CSASEQGWTEAFF. In DNA, the CDR3 is TGCAGTGCTAGTGAACAGGGTTGGACTGAAGCTTTCTTT.

The chain employs TRBV7-8 and TRBJ1-2, with 11 bases aligning to TRBD1. Losses at the gene ends were 5 bases for V and 8 bases for J; bases not matched to a gene: 13. Germline V gives CDR1 SGHVS, CDR2 FQNEAQ. The CDR3 loop spans 16 amino acids. The CDR3 sequence is CASSPWTGGDLGGYTF. The CDR3, as DNA: TGTGCCAGCAGCCCCTGGACAGGGGGCGACCTGGGGGGCTACACCTTC.

The chain is built from TRBV7-6 and TRBJ1-6; D ambiguous. V lost 0 bases, J lost 2 bases, and 11 bases lay in between. The length of the CDR3 is 17 residues. Germline lookup yields CDR1 SGHVS and CDR2 FNYEAQ. The CDR3 spells CASSLAIHGTYNSPLHF. The CDR3 nucleotides read TGTGCCAGCAGCTTAGCTATACATGGCACCTATAATTCACCCCTCCACTTT.

This sequence joins TRBV6-5 and TRBJ1-1, with no clear D. Trimming shortened V by 7 bases and J by 7 bases, and 16 bases separated the two germline ends. This CDR3 has 13 residues. Germline V lookup: CDR1 MNHEY, CDR2 SVGAGI. CDR3 loop: CASTWGGTLEAFF. As DNA, the CDR3 is TGTGCCAGCACCTGGGGAGGCACTCTTGAAGCTTTCTTT.

V usage is TRBV5-1 and J usage is TRBJ1-2, with 7 bases matching TRBD1. The trim removed 5 bases at V and 8 bases at J, leaving 9 bases unmatched. The germline V gene encodes CDR1 SGHRS and CDR2 YFSETQ. This CDR3 is 13 amino acids long. The CDR3 sequence is CASSLEGAQGYTF. For the CDR3, the DNA is TGCGCCAGCAGTCTCGAGGGGGCTCAGGGCTACACCTTC. The variable domain in full, completed from reference TRBV5-1 and TRBJ1-2, reads KAGVTQTPRYLIKTRGQQVTLSCSPISGHRSVSWYQQTPGQGLQFLFEYFSETQRNKGNFPGRFSGRQFSNSRSEMNVSTLELGDSALYLCASSLEGAQGYTFGSGTRLTVV.

The chain links TRBV6-1 to TRBJ2-5; D is ambiguous. The CDR3 extends over 12 amino acids. The V end lost 1 base, the J end lost 4 bases, and 4 bases lay between the germline ends. Germline values: CDR1 MNHNS, CDR2 SASEGT. The CDR3 loop reads CASSEGGETQYF. CDR3 sequence (DNA): TGTGCCAGCAGTGAAGGCGGAGAGACCCAGTACTTC.

DNA for the CDR3: TGTGCCAGCAGCTTAGATGCGGGGGGAAATACGCAGTATTTT. It yields the protein CASSLDAGGNTQYF. The gene calls are TRBV7-2 and TRBJ2-3; 8 bases match TRBD2. V gave up 1 base and J gave up 7 bases; unmatched junction bases: 4. Germline CDR1 reads SGHTA; CDR2 reads FQGNSA. The CDR3 loop spans 14 amino acids. The full variable domain, completed using reference TRBV7-2 and TRBJ2-3, is GAGVSQSPSNKVTEKGKDVELRCDPISGHTALYWYRQSLGQGLEFLIYFQGNSAPDKSGLPSDRFSAERTGGSVSTLTIQRTQQEDSAVYLCASSLDAGGNTQYFGPGTRLTVL.